This TCR beta chain was captured in a study of blood T cell repertoires in COVID-19. The table came from immunoSEQ multiplex PCR; TCRdb's copy has only in-frame clones and leaves some out. This table holds 20,000 or so clones, about nine tenths found once. The table lists this clone with a few counts. This CDR3 spans 15 amino acids. Germline V lookup: CDR1 SGHNT, CDR2 YYREEE (reference sequence). Losses at the gene ends were 4 bases for V and 7 bases for J; bases not matched to a gene: 9. The sequence came from a woman of 80 years or more with active or convalescent COVID-19. The rearrangement links TRBV5-4 to TRBJ1-2, with 11 bases aligning to TRBD1. The sample comprised peripheral blood. The CDR3 bases are TGTGCCAGCAGCCCTAGGACAGGGGGCAGTTCTGGCTACACCTTC. Its protein product is CASSPRTGGSSGYTF.